The 3 T cell receptor beta chains below all came from one sample that was sequenced in a study of tumor-infiltrating lymphocytes in primary liver carcinoma. Priming with a constant-region primer yielded TCR beta cDNA from roughly 490 ng total RNA. Modified slightly, ARM-PCR produced TCR beta libraries over three nested multiplex PCR rounds. A C-beta reverse primer and TRBV1-TRBV30 forward primers served in each of the first two PCR rounds, at approximately 10 cycles apiece. Via MiXCR, TCRdb re-called the multiplex PCR reads, giving one row per CDR3 protein. The sample yields tens of thousands of distinct CDR3 sequences, about 65% seen once. The roughly 20-34 mg bulk tissue piece was not sorted before simultaneous RNA and DNA extraction. Sequenced material: liver tumor tissue from sampling region 4. Subset noted: tumor region T4, right-lateral pole. All receptors derive from a man aged 35-49 years with primary liver carcinoma and hepatitis B virus infection.

As DNA, the CDR3 is TGTGCCAGCACCTCCGGGATAGGGGACACCGGGGAGCTGTTTTTT. Amino acid sequence: CASTSGIGDTGELFF. This sequence joins TRBV6-2 or TRBV6-3 and TRBJ2-2; perhaps D is TRBD1 or TRBD2 (5 bases each). The CDR3 is 15 residues long. Germline CDR1 and CDR2: MNHEY and SVGEGT. Trimming removed 7 bases from V and 3 bases from J, with 15 bases in between.

This clonotype was seen more than once but under ten times. The CDR3 DNA reads TGTGCCAGCATTCGACCCCGACAGGGAACGGTAGGATTCACCGGGGAGCTGTTTTTT. It encodes CASIRPRQGTVGFTGELFF. J is TRBJ2-2 and V is TRBV7-8; 7 positions agree with TRBD1. Trimming removed 7 bases from V and 4 bases from J; junction bases left unmatched: 21. There are 19 residues in the CDR3. Germline CDR1 is SGHVS and CDR2 is FQNEAQ.

The chain is built from TRBV12-3 or TRBV12-4 and TRBJ2-4; D might be TRBD2 (5 bases). The V and J ends lost 7 bases and 6 bases respectively, with 16 bases between them. CDR3 length equals 14 residues. The chain's CDR3 is CASKRPVEGNIQYF. The CDR3 DNA reads as TGTGCCAGCAAGAGACCGGTAGAGGGAAACATTCAGTACTTC.